The next 30 T cell receptor beta chains were all read from a single sample in a study of cytomegalovirus exposure and HLA in healthy donors. The PCR made use of 60 Vbeta and 13 Jbeta primers. Sequencing was performed with immunoSEQ multiplex PCR; in TCRdb, only in-frame clones are kept and a portion is missing. The sample is made up of 110,000 to 150,000 clones, and the top ten hold 0.8% to 1% of it. Sequencing was carried out using PBMCs. Source of these receptors: a male donor in good health and CMV-seronegative.

V is TRBV2 and J is TRBJ1-6, with D unresolved. The CDR3 spans 14 residues. The V and J ends lost 6 bases and 7 bases respectively, with 13 bases between them. Looked up from germline, CDR1 is SNHLY and CDR2 is FYNNEI. The CDR3 sequence is CASREDPLNSPLHF. DNA for the CDR3: TGTGCCAGCAGGGAGGACCCCCTAAATTCACCCCTCCACTTT.

Worth noting for this clone: The sample carries other DNA sequences with the same CDR3. V gene TRBV9 combines with J gene TRBJ2-7; D perhaps matches TRBD2 (6 bases). V was pared by 2 bases and J by 2 bases, with 8 bases between. The CDR3 is made up of 13 amino acids. The germline V gene has CDR1 SGDLS and CDR2 YYNGEE. CDR3 coding DNA: TGTGCCAGCAGCGTCGGGACTGCCTACGAGCAGTACTTC. This sequence encodes CASSVGTAYEQYF.

Here the CDR3 reads CASSFRGGSEAFF. CDR3 nucleotides: TGTGCCAGCAGTTTCCGGGGGGGGTCTGAAGCTTTCTTT. This chain links TRBV6-4 with TRBJ1-1; tentative D call: TRBD1 (5 bases). Trimming took 5 bases from V and 6 from J, leaving 13 bases between them. Germline V CDR1 and CDR2: MRHNA, SNTAGT. The length of the CDR3 is 13 residues.

V gene TRBV5-1 combines with J gene TRBJ2-1; 8 bases agree with TRBD2. Germline V gives CDR1 SGHRS, CDR2 YFSETQ. With 1 base clipped from V and 6 bases from J, the junction kept 6 bases outside the gene matches. The CDR3 is 15 residues long. The CDR3 here is CASSLSASGFNEQFF. The CDR3 DNA reads TGCGCCAGCAGCTTGTCGGCTAGCGGGTTCAATGAGCAGTTCTTC.

The chain recombines TRBV27 with TRBJ2-4, with 7 bases aligning to TRBD1. The CDR3 runs to 13 residues. CDR1 is MNHEY and CDR2 is SMNVEV in the germline V gene (reference sequence). After removal of 5 bases from V and 6 bases from J, the junction contained 4 bases not matched to a gene. CDR3 coding DNA: TGTGCCAGCAGTCTTGACAGGGTAAACATTCAGTACTTC. Its protein is CASSLDRVNIQYF.

The rearrangement links TRBV18 to TRBJ1-4, with D maybe TRBD1 (6 bases). V lost 3 bases and J lost 8, with 10 bases in between. Germline V CDR1 and CDR2: KGHSH, LQKENI. The CDR3 totals 13 residues. Written as DNA, the CDR3 is TGTGCCAGCTCACCGGGGGCTAGGGAAAAACTGTTTTTT. Residues: CASSPGAREKLFF.

The chain employs TRBV5-1 and TRBJ2-1; D gene unclear. This CDR3 comprises 12 residues. The germline V and J ends were trimmed by 0 bases and 6 bases, with 4 bases remaining between them. Germline V CDR1 and CDR2: SGHRS, YFSETQ. The CDR3 nucleotides are TGCGCCAGCAGCTTGGTCTTCAATGAGCAGTTCTTC. This gives the protein CASSLVFNEQFF.

The rearrangement links TRBV18 to TRBJ1-2, with TRBD1 matching over 7 bases. Unmatched junction bases numbered 9, after V lost 0 bases and J lost 8 bases. Germline CDR1 reads KGHSH; CDR2 reads LQKENI. The CDR3 length is 15 residues. CDR3 coding DNA: TGTGCCAGCTCACCACCGACAGGGCGAGGTGGCGGCTACACCTTC. Protein sequence: CASSPPTGRGGGYTF.

The chain uses TRBV7-9 and TRBJ2-7; D is perhaps TRBD1 (5 bases). This CDR3 comprises 16 residues. Per germline, CDR1 SEHNR and CDR2 FQNEAQ (reference sequence). Trimming shortened V by 0 bases and J by 4 bases, and 16 bases separated the two germline ends. DNA of the CDR3: TGTGCCAGCAGCTTAGCGTTGGGGCCCCAGGGATACGAGCAGTACTTC. Amino acids: CASSLALGPQGYEQYF.

The V call is TRBV18, the J call TRBJ1-2, with 7 bases aligning to TRBD1. The CDR3 is 18 amino acids. Germline V gene data show CDR1 as KGHSH and CDR2 as LQKENI. Trimming at V came to 3 bases and at J to 3 bases, leaving 16 bases not matched to a gene. The CDR3 loop reads CASSPTGTALGGDYGYTF. The CDR3 region has the DNA TGTGCCAGCTCACCGACCGGGACAGCCCTGGGGGGCGACTATGGCTACACCTTC.

This chain connects TRBV2 to TRBJ2-1, with 8 bases matching TRBD2. Germline trimming cut 4 bases from V and 5 bases from J; bases unmatched to any gene: 7. CDR1 and CDR2 from the germline V gene are SNHLY and FYNNEI. The CDR3 length is 15 residues. CDR3 DNA: TGTGCCAGCAGTGTTTTTACTAGCGGAAACAATGAGCAGTTCTTC. Protein sequence: CASSVFTSGNNEQFF. The variable domain in full, with the rest retrieved from reference TRBV2 and TRBJ2-1, is EPEVTQTPSHQVTQMGQEVILRCVPISNHLYFYWYRQILGQKVEFLVSFYNNEISEKSEIFDDQFSVERPDGSNFTLKIRSTKLEDSAMYFCASSVFTSGNNEQFFGPGTRLTVL.

This chain uses TRBV21-1 with TRBJ2-5; the D call in the table, TRBD2, was not verified against the DNA. TRBV21-1 is annotated as a pseudogene. The CDR3 runs to 17 residues. Here the CDR3 DNA reads TGTGCCAGCAGCAAAGATGGAGCGGGGGCCGACCAAGAGACCCAGTACTTC. Amino acids: CASSKDGAGADQETQYF.

The gene calls are TRBV5-1 and TRBJ2-7; 11 bases are shared with TRBD2. CDR3 length: 13 residues. The junction had 2 bases not matched to a gene; V was cut back by 6 bases and J by 3 bases. CDR1 is SGHRS, CDR2 YFSETQ, per germline. CDR3 sequence reads: CASKLAGVYEQYF. The CDR3 DNA reads TGCGCCAGCAAACTAGCGGGAGTCTACGAGCAGTACTTC.

The chain combines TRBV4-1 with TRBJ2-7; D possibly corresponds to TRBD2 (5 bases). Germline values: CDR1 MGHRA, CDR2 YSYEKL. The CDR3 spans 15 residues. V shed 4 bases and J shed 0 bases, with 13 bases lying between them. CDR3 in amino acids: CASSLELVDSYEQYF. The CDR3 DNA follows: TGCGCCAGCAGCCTGGAACTAGTAGACTCCTACGAGCAGTACTTC.

The CDR3 sequence is CASSIQTGSTDTQYF. DNA of the CDR3: TGCGCCAGCAGCATCCAAACAGGGAGCACAGATACGCAGTATTTT. V gene TRBV5-1 combines with J gene TRBJ2-3; D is perhaps TRBD1 (6 bases). The V gene's germline CDR1 is SGHRS and CDR2 YFSETQ. This CDR3 has 15 amino acids. Trimming shortened V by 4 bases and J by 0 bases, and 12 bases separated the two germline ends.

V gene TRBV7-2 combines with J gene TRBJ2-7; no definite D call. Germline V lookup: CDR1 SGHTA, CDR2 FQGNSA. V lost 4 bases to trimming and J lost 2 bases, with 3 bases between them. The CDR3 loop spans 11 amino acids. CDR3 in DNA: TGTGCCAGCAGCTACACCTACGAGCAGTACTTC. Protein sequence: CASSYTYEQYF.

The chain carries TRBV10-3 and TRBJ2-5, with 11 nucleotides matching TRBD2. The CDR3 is 13 residues long. Germline V CDR1 and CDR2: ENHRY, SYGVKD. V was clipped by 10 bases and J by 4 bases; unmatched bases: 5. The CDR3 sequence: CATIGLAGETQYF. The CDR3 DNA sequence: TGTGCCACGATAGGACTAGCGGGAGAGACCCAGTACTTC.

V and J are TRBV19 and TRBJ2-6; a weak D match, TRBD1 (6 bases). The CDR3 consists of 16 residues. CDR1 and CDR2 (germline): LNHDA, SQIVND (reference sequence). V was clipped by 6 bases and J by 0 bases, with 12 bases between them. CDR3 sequence (DNA): TGTGCCAGTAGAACTGACAGGAACTCTGGGGCCAACGTCCTGACTTTC. Its translation: CASRTDRNSGANVLTF.

The chain carries TRBV30 and TRBJ2-7; D not resolved. The CDR3 extends over 13 amino acids. The V gene's germline CDR1 is GTSNPN and CDR2 SVGIG (reference sequence). The ends were cut back, 7 bases at V and 2 bases at J, with 15 bases in the middle. CDR3 bases: TGTGCCTTTTTCGGCCCCCGGGCCTACGAGCAGTACTTC. Translation: CAFFGPRAYEQYF.

This chain joins TRBV28 and TRBJ1-6; 8 nucleotides match TRBD1. Germline assignment: CDR1 MDHEN and CDR2 SYDVKM. Trimming removed 2 bases from V and 9 bases from J; junction bases left unmatched: 9. The CDR3 consists of 16 residues. CDR3 nucleotides: TGTGCCAGCAGTTTAGTCCAGGGGGCAAGATCTTCACCCCTCCACTTT. It specifies CASSLVQGARSSPLHF.

V and J are TRBV28 and TRBJ1-5; 8 bases match TRBD1. After removal of 7 bases from V and 5 bases from J, the junction contained 13 bases not matched to a gene. This CDR3 has 16 amino acids. Germline CDR1 reads MDHEN; CDR2 reads SYDVKM. CDR3 DNA sequence: TGTGCCAGCACGGAACCCAGGGGGCTTGGGGATCAGCCCCAGCATTTT. Amino acid sequence: CASTEPRGLGDQPQHF. Complete variable domain (other parts from reference TRBV28 and TRBJ1-5): DVKVTQSSRYLVKRTGEKVFLECVQDMDHENMFWYRQDPGLGLRLIYFSYDVKMKEKGDIPEGYSVSREKKERFSLILESASTNQTSMYLCASTEPRGLGDQPQHFGDGTRLSIL.

V usage is TRBV4-2 and J usage is TRBJ1-1, with unresolved D. V was clipped by 0 bases and J by 8 bases, with 19 bases between them. From germline, CDR1 is LGHNA and CDR2 YNFKEQ. CDR3 length: 16 residues. The CDR3 DNA reads as TGTGCCAGCAGCCAAGATCTCGCAGGTCCGCTTGCGGAAGCTTTCTTT. It encodes CASSQDLAGPLAEAFF.

This chain connects TRBV7-2 to TRBJ2-7, with TRBD1 identical over 8 bases. The CDR3 sequence is 16 residues long. Germline CDR1 reads SGHTA; CDR2 reads FQGNSA. Trimming took 5 bases from V and 5 from J; bases not matched to a gene: 14. CDR3 in amino acids: CASSTTGQGVRNEQYF. The CDR3 DNA follows: TGTGCCAGCAGCACAACCGGACAGGGTGTAAGGAACGAGCAGTACTTC.

This sequence joins TRBV29-1 and TRBJ2-1; maybe TRBD1 (6 bases). The germline CDR1 and CDR2 sequences are SQVTM and ANQGSEA. The V end lost 8 bases, the J end lost 1 base, and 15 bases lay between the germline ends. The CDR3 sequence is 14 residues long. The CDR3: CSLTTGISYNEQFF. The CDR3 bases are TGCAGCTTAACGACAGGCATATCCTACAATGAGCAGTTCTTC.

This chain uses TRBV7-9 with TRBJ2-3, with 13 bases fitting TRBD2. The length of the CDR3 is 18 residues. J lost 2 bases, V lost 2 bases, and 7 bases had no gene match. The germline CDR1 and CDR2 sequences are SEHNR and FQNEAQ (reference sequence). The CDR3 is CASSLSTSGRPTTDTQYF. CDR3 bases: TGTGCCAGCAGCTTATCGACTAGCGGGAGGCCTACCACAGATACGCAGTATTTT.

The chain joins TRBV27 to TRBJ2-1; 13 bases align to TRBD2. The V segment lost 0 bases and the J segment 3 bases; nucleotides outside the gene matches: 8. The CDR3 loop spans 19 amino acids. Germline CDR1 reads MNHEY; CDR2 reads SMNVEV (reference sequence). CDR3 amino acids: CASSLSIGLAGAYYNEQFF. The CDR3 DNA is TGTGCCAGCAGTTTATCGATAGGACTAGCGGGGGCGTACTACAATGAGCAGTTCTTC.

The V and J genes are TRBV7-9 and TRBJ2-7; the D is unclear. V gave up 1 base and J gave up 7 bases, with 14 bases separating them. CDR3 length equals 14 residues. The germline gives CDR1 SEHNR, CDR2 FQNEAQ (reference sequence). This CDR3 is CASSLGGGTREQYF. CDR3 DNA: TGTGCCAGCAGCTTAGGTGGCGGAACTCGGGAGCAGTACTTC.

The chain uses TRBV6-5 and TRBJ2-1, with TRBD2 identical over 10 bases. After removal of 6 bases from V and 8 bases from J, the junction contained 10 bases not matched to a gene. This CDR3 spans 15 amino acids. Per the germline V gene, CDR1 is MNHEY and CDR2 is SVGAGI. CDR3 protein: CASSKREGFNHEQFF. For the CDR3, the DNA is TGTGCCAGCAGCAAGCGGGAGGGCTTTAACCATGAGCAGTTCTTC.

This chain joins TRBV5-6 and TRBJ2-2; D is unclear. The CDR3 sequence is 12 residues long. V lost 2 bases and J lost 4, with 3 bases in between. The V gene's germline CDR1 is SGHDT and CDR2 YYEEEE. The CDR3: CASSFSTGELFF. The CDR3 DNA is TGTGCCAGCAGCTTTAGCACCGGGGAGCTGTTTTTT.

The gene calls are TRBV18 and TRBJ2-1; D may be TRBD2 (6 bases). This CDR3 has 17 residues. From germline, CDR1 is KGHSH and CDR2 LQKENI. Trimming removed 1 base from V and 7 bases from J, with 20 bases in between. The CDR3, as DNA: TGTGCCAGCTCACCACAACCCGGAGGCCTTGGGGGGAATGAGCAGTTCTTC. Translation gives CASSPQPGGLGGNEQFF.